This T cell receptor (beta chain) was identified in a study of T cells in Graves' hyperthyroidism and ophthalmopathy. General study findings and limits: Most clonotypes expanded in thyroid above 0.001 were likewise present in blood. Patients with ophthalmopathy were separated from those with stable hyperthyroidism by a 13 V-J model.

The investigators amplified TCR beta CDR3 regions from RNA transcripts. During a first-round RT-PCR of the TCR CDR3, the HTBI primer set was used. TCRdb re-derived calls from the multiplex PCR reads in MiXCR, one entry per CDR3 protein. The sample includes a few hundred thousand distinct CDR3 sequences, around a sixth of them seen just once. Newly diagnosed hyperthyroidism, duration under 2 months, in patients aged 18 to 65. Diagnoses were made from clinical symptoms, serum measures (thyroxine and TRAb), thyroid ultrasound and orbital computed tomography. Germline V gene data show CDR1 as SEHNR and CDR2 as FQNEAQ (reference sequence). The trim removed 5 bases at V and 3 bases at J, leaving 4 bases unmatched. The CDR3 has 16 residues. This clonotype was detected a few times. Its antigen is not known.

Sample: blood. J is TRBJ2-1 and V is TRBV7-9, with 13 bases fitting TRBD2. The sequence was obtained from a woman in her twenties or thirties with Graves' hyperthyroidism. CDR3 coding DNA: TGTGCCAGCAGCCCCGGGACTAGCGGGATCTACAATGAGCAGTTCTTC. Its protein is CASSPGTSGIYNEQFF.